What follows describes a single T cell receptor (beta chain). What this receptor recognizes is not known. Within one base of it there is no much larger clone, and no base qualities were kept. The trial excluded patients who had a history of autoimmune disease or were on systemic immunosuppression. Peripheral blood for TCR sequencing was collected from all dose cohorts at baseline, on cycle 4 day 1, and on cycle 7 day 1. Samples were obtained from an open-label, multicenter, first-in-human phase I dose-escalation trial of ivuxolimab. The trial enrolled adults with locally advanced or metastatic head and neck squamous cell, hepatocellular, melanoma or renal cell carcinoma. Before TCR sequencing, CD4+ T cells and CD8+ T cells were sorted from peripheral blood as separate populations. This entry is derived from a study of OX40 agonist ivuxolimab in advanced cancers. General notes on the study: The costimulatory receptor OX40 (CD134) was targeted by ivuxolimab, a fully human IgG2 agonistic monoclonal antibody. Intravenous ivuxolimab was administered to patients every 2 weeks at six dose levels: 0.01, 0.1, 0.3, 1.5, 3 and 10 mg/kg. Of the roughly 52 dose-escalation patients, hepatocellular carcinoma was present in roughly 19, melanoma in around 15, renal cell carcinoma in 9 and head and neck cancer in 9. In the dose-escalation cohort, nearly 85% of patients were male, and the mean age was 60 years with a range of roughly 23 to 90. Patients were allowed to have had prior anti-PD-1, anti-PD-L1 or anti-CTLA-4 therapy, and 40% to 45% of the dose-escalation patients had previously received checkpoint inhibitors. Three dose-escalation patients achieved partial responses, one with hepatocellular carcinoma and two with cutaneous melanoma. Peripheral TCRbeta sequencing aimed to test whether ivuxolimab altered TCR sequence diversity and caused clonal T-cell expansion. The paper describes the monotherapy dose-escalation part (N ≈ 51 patients) of the phase I trial of ivuxolimab. What the research found in general, with its limitations: Low levels of normalized T-cell clonal expansion were also seen in some patients who did not respond. The antigen specificity of the clonally expanded peripheral T cells was not determined. At doses from 0.1 to 3.0 mg/kg, clonal expansion was seen in both CD4+ and CD8+ blood T cells between baseline and week 6. Partial responders in the 0.1-3.0 mg/kg groups had among the lowest normalized peripheral clonal expansion, especially among CD8+ T cells. After ivuxolimab, more expanded clones were found on average in CD8+ T cells than in CD4+ T cells.

Reading the germline V gene gives CDR1 SNHLY and CDR2 FYNNEI. V is reduced by 0 bases and J by 0 bases, leaving a spacing of 11 bases between them. The CDR3 spans 16 residues, from the cysteine through the phenylalanine. Only CDR3 DNA is held: 48 bases, read in frame from base 1. For sequencing of the TCRbeta CDR3 region, genomic DNA was extracted from the sorted cells. TCRbeta CDR3 regions were sequenced using the immunoSEQ Assay. Drawn from immuneACCESS, this table holds only the in-frame rearrangements with V and J called that TCRdb kept. Clones are partly lost; checked studies trace under half to an unresolved V gene and leave the rest unexplained. The sample contains tens of thousands of clones, approximately 90% of them found a single time. Of the sample, around 0.93% is held by the ten largest clones.

The sequence is built from TRBV2 and TRBJ1-1; TRBD1 is perhaps the D gene, given 6 matching bases. Here the sequenced sample was CD4+ or CD8+ T cells sorted from blood, taken in a trial of the OX40 agonist ivuxolimab. The receptor's source is an adult with an advanced solid tumor such as melanoma, head and neck, liver or kidney cancer. Here is the DNA: TGTGCCAGCAGTGAAGCGGGGGCCCTCATGAACACTGAAGCTTTCTTT. Translated, this is CASSEAGALMNTEAFF. The full variable domain, completed from the reference TRBV2 and TRBJ1-1 proteins outside the CDR3, reads EPEVTQTPSHQVTQMGQEVILRCVPISNHLYFYWYRQILGQKVEFLVSFYNNEISEKSEIFDDQFSVERPDGSNFTLKIRSTKLEDSAMYFCASSEAGALMNTEAFFGQGTRLTVV.